The T cell receptor beta chain described here comes from a study of CD8+ T cells in alopecia areata (dated by TCRdb to between 2017 and 2018). General notes on the study: Treated patients were enrolled in an open-label pilot trial of oral tofacitinib at 5 to 10 mg twice daily for moderate-to-severe alopecia areata. The RNA source kit depended on sample type: the PAXgene miRNA kit for fixed scalp, the miRNeasy kit for PBMCs, and the RNeasy kit for mouse skin. immunoSEQ multiplex PCR using 35 Vbeta forward primers and 13 Jbeta reverse primers was used to amplify TCRbeta CDR3 regions. In both human patients and the C3H/HeJ mouse model, the study applied high-throughput TCRbeta sequencing to look at T cell clonal expansion in alopecia areata. Biopsies were taken from tofacitinib-treated patients at baseline and at 4 and 24 weeks of treatment, and a later scalp biopsy was taken in several of the tofacitinib-treated patients. Clonality in the scalp was compared among normal scalp (n=4), patchy alopecia areata scalp (n=8), and alopecia totalis/universalis scalp (n=8). In humans, TCRbeta sequencing was performed on scalp tissue and on sorted CD4+ and CD8+ peripheral blood T cells from healthy controls and from patients with patchy or totalis/universalis alopecia areata. Tofacitinib was administered for 6 to 18 months, and 6 months of follow-up off drug were then conducted to assess delayed response and recurrence.

According to the germline V gene, CDR1 reads SNHLY and CDR2 reads FYNNEI. Its CDR3 holds 19 amino acids, cysteine through phenylalanine. Just CDR3 DNA is preserved here, 57 bases in frame from base 1. Trimming accounts for 0 bases at V and 2 bases at J, while the number of junction bases matched to no gene is 4. This specimen's time point label, interpreted: baseline before oral tofacitinib. From alopecia areata patients, peripheral blood was collected along with lesional scalp punch biopsies. PBMCs were separated by density centrifugation and stained for CD3, CD4 and CD8, after which CD4+ and CD8+ T cells were sorted on a FACSAria. Broad study findings and their caveats: Unlike mouse skin, which is dominated by gammadelta T cells, normal human skin has resident alphabeta T cells that are also sequenced, and this complicates analysis of the scalp TCR repertoire. TCR sequences shared between patients were less clear than in mice, possibly partly because of HLA diversity in the patient population. Compared with normal scalp, lesional scalp had higher clonality and more expanded CD8+ clones, particularly in alopecia totalis/universalis, a pattern that suggests antigenic drive.

The protocol used for the library was the immunoSEQ multiplex PCR assay. RNA was extracted from all samples and reverse transcribed into cDNA, which served as template for TCR sequencing. SuperScript III was used to make first-strand cDNA, primed with a 2:1 mix of oligo-dT and random hexamers. A synthetic immune receptor repertoire was used to measure amplification bias, and any remaining bias was corrected computationally. In the paper's pipeline: After raw reads were preprocessed to remove errors, the CDR3 was defined following IMGT conventions as running from the conserved cysteine to phenylalanine. Clonality was computed as 1 minus the Shannon entropy, with the entropy normalized by log2 of the number of productive unique TCRs. Whether scalp clones were CD4 or CD8 was inferred by matching scalp TCRbeta sequences against CD4 and CD8 repertoires sorted from blood. The clones in this table, taken by TCRdb from immuneACCESS, are in-frame only. Not every clone is retained; where verified, under half of the shortfall comes from an unresolved V gene, and the cause of the rest is unknown. Clone size and V and J calls were adopted from that table, with D and trimming inferred from the DNA. The sample records around 160,000 clones, about 89% of which are singletons. The top ten clones comprise around 15% of the sample.

On this clone itself: Its antigen is unknown. The sample holds no much larger clone one base away, and base qualities are not on file.

The sequencing here drew on CD8+ T cells sorted from blood, taken at week 0. The sequence links TRBV2 to TRBJ2-1, and TRBD2 aligns with 16 junction nucleotides. The TCR sequence derives from a human donor with alopecia areata. The nucleotide sequence is TGTGCCAGCAGTGAAGCGGGACTAGCGGGAGGGCCCCCCTACAATGAGCAGTTCTTC. Its translation is CASSEAGLAGGPPYNEQFF.